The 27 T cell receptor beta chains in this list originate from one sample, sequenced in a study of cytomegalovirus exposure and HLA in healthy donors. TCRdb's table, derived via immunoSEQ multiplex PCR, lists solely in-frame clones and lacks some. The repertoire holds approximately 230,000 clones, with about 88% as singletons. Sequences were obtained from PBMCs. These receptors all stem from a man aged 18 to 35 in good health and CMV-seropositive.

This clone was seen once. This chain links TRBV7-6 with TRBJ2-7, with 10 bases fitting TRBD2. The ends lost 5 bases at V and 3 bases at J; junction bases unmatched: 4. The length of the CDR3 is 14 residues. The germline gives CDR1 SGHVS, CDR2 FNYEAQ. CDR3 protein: CASSPRTSGYEQYF. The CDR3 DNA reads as TGTGCCAGCAGCCCGCGGACTAGCGGCTACGAGCAGTACTTC.

Here the CDR3 reads CASSPTGGDGYTF. CDR3 in DNA: TGTGCCAGCTCACCAACAGGGGGCGATGGCTACACCTTC. The chain combines TRBV18 with TRBJ1-2, with 9 bases identical to TRBD1. The CDR3 is made up of 13 amino acids. V lost 2 bases, J lost 6 bases, and 1 base stayed unmatched. Germline CDR1 KGHSH, CDR2 LQKENI.

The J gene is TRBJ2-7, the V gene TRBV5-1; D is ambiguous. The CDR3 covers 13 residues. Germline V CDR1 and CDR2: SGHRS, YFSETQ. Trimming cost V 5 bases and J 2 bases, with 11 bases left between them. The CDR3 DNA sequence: TGCGCCAGCAGTCGTGGAGAAGCCTACGAGCAGTACTTC. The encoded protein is CASSRGEAYEQYF.

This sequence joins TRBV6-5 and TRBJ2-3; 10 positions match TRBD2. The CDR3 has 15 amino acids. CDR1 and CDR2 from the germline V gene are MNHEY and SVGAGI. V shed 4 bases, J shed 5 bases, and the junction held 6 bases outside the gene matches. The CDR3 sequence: CASSSLAGGGDTQYF. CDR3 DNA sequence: TGTGCCAGCAGTTCCTTAGCGGGAGGAGGAGATACGCAGTATTTT.

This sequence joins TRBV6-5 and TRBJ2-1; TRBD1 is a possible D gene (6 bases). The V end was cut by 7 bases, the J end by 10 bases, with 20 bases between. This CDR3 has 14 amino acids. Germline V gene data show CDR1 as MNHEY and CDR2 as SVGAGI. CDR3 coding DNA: TGTGCCAGCACCCAGGTTGGGGGCGGGCCCGAGCAGTTCTTC. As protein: CASTQVGGGPEQFF.

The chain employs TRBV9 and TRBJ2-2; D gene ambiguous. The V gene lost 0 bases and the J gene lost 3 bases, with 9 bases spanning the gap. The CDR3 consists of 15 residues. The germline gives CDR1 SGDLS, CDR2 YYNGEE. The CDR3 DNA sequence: TGTGCCAGCAGCGTAGAGGCAGGACACACCGGGGAGCTGTTTTTT. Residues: CASSVEAGHTGELFF.

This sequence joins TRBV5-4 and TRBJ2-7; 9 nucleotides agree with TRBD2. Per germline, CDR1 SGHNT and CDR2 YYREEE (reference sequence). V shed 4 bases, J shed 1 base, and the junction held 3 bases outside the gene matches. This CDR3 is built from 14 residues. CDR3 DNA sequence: TGTGCCAGCAGCCCAGCGGGAGGTTCCTACGAGCAGTACTTC. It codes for CASSPAGGSYEQYF. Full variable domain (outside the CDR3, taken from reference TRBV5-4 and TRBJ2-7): ETGVTQSPTHLIKTRGQQVTLRCSSQSGHNTVSWYQQALGQGPQFIFQYYREEENGRGNFPPRFSGLQFPNYSSELNVNALELDDSALYLCASSPAGGSYEQYFGPGTRLTVT.

CDR3 loop: CASSQPGTSSGYTF. The CDR3 bases are TGTGCCAGCAGCCAACCCGGGACGAGTAGCGGCTACACCTTC. The chain recombines TRBV14 with TRBJ1-2, with a tentative D call TRBD1 (5 bases). This CDR3 has 14 residues. CDR1 is SGHDN and CDR2 is FVKESK in the germline V gene. Trimming pared 2 bases from V and 8 bases from J, leaving 15 bases between.

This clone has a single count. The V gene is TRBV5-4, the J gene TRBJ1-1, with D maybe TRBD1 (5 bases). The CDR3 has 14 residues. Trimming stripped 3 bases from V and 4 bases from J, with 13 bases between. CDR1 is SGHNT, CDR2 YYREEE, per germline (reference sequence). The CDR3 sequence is CASSYRQQGTEAFF. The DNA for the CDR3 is TGTGCCAGCAGCTATCGACAGCAGGGCACTGAAGCTTTCTTT. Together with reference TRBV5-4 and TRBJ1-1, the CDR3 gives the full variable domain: ETGVTQSPTHLIKTRGQQVTLRCSSQSGHNTVSWYQQALGQGPQFIFQYYREEENGRGNFPPRFSGLQFPNYSSELNVNALELDDSALYLCASSYRQQGTEAFFGQGTRLTVV.

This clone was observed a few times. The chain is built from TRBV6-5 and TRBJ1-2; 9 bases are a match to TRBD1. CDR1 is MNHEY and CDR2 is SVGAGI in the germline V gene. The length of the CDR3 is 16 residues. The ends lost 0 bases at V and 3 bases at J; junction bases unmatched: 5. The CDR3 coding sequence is TGTGCCAGCAGTTACTCGGGGACAGGGAAATACTATGGCTACACCTTC. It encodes CASSYSGTGKYYGYTF.

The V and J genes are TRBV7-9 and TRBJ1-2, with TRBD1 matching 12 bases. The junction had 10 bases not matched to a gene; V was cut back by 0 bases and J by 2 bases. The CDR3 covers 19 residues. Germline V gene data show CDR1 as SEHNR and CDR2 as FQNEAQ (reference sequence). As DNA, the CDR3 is TGTGCCAGCAGCTTAGCCGGGGGACAGGGGGCGCGTGGCAACTATGGCTACACCTTC. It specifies CASSLAGGQGARGNYGYTF.

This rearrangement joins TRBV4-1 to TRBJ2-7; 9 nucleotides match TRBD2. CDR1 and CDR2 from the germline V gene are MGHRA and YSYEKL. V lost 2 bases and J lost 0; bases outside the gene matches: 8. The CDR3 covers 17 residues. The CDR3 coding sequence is TGCGCCAGCAGCCAAACACATAGCGGGGGCAACTCCTACGAGCAGTACTTC. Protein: CASSQTHSGGNSYEQYF.

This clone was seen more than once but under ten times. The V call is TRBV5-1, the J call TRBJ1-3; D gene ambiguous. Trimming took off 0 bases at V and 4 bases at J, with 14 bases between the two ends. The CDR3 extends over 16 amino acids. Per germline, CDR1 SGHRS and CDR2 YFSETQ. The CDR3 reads CASSLEDGQTGNTIYF. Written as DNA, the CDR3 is TGCGCCAGCAGCTTGGAAGATGGGCAGACAGGAAACACCATATATTTT.

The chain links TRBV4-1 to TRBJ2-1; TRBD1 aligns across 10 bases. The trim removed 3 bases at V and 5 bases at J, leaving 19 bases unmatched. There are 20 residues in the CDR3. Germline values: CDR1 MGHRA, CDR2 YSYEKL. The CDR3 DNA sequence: TGCGCCAGCAGCCATGTCGACAGGGGGCGGGGAGTAGTTTGGGACAATGAGCAGTTCTTC. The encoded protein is CASSHVDRGRGVVWDNEQFF.

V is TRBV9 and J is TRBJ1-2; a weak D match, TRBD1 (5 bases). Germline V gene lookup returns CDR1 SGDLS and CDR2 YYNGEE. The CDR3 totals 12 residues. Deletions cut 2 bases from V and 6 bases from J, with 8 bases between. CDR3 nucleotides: TGTGCCAGCAGCGTCGGGGGTCATGGCTACACCTTC. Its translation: CASSVGGHGYTF.

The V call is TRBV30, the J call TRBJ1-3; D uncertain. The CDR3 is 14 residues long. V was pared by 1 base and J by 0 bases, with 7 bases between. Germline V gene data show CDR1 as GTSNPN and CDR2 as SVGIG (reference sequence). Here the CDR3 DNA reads TGTGCCTGGAGTGGGCCCAGCTCTGGAAACACCATATATTTT. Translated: CAWSGPSSGNTIYF.

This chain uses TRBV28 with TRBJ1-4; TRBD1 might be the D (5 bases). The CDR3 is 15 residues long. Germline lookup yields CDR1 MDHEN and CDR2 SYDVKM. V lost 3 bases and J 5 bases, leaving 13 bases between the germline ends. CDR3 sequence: CASSFRWGGNEKLFF. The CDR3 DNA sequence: TGTGCCAGCAGTTTCAGGTGGGGGGGAAATGAAAAACTGTTTTTT. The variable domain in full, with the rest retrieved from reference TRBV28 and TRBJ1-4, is DVKVTQSSRYLVKRTGEKVFLECVQDMDHENMFWYRQDPGLGLRLIYFSYDVKMKEKGDIPEGYSVSREKKERFSLILESASTNQTSMYLCASSFRWGGNEKLFFGSGTQLSVL.

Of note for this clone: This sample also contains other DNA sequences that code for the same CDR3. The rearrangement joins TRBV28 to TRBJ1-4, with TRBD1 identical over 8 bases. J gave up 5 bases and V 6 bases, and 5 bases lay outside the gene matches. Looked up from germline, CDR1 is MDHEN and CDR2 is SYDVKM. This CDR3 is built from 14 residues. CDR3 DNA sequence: TGTGCCAGCAGGGGGACAGGTCTGAATGAAAAACTGTTTTTT. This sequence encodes CASRGTGLNEKLFF.

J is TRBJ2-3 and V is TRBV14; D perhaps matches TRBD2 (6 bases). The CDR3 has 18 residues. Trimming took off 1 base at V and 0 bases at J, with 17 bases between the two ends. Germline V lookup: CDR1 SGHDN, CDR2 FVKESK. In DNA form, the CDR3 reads TGTGCCAGCAGCCAAGGTCTCTACGGGACTGGTAGCACAGATACGCAGTATTTT. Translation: CASSQGLYGTGSTDTQYF.

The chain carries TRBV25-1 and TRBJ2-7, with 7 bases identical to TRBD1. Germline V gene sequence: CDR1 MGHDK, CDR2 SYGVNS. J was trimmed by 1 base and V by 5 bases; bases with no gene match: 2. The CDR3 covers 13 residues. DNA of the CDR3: TGTGCCAGCAGTCGACAGGGTTCCTACGAGCAGTACTTC. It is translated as CASSRQGSYEQYF.

CDR3 coding DNA: TGCGCCAGCAGTCGCATGGTCAGCACCGGGGAGCTGTTTTTT. Translating gives CASSRMVSTGELFF. The chain is built from TRBV23-1 and TRBJ2-2; D remains unclear. TRBV23-1 is known as an ORF, though its function is uncertain. The CDR3 spans 14 residues. The ends were cut back, 4 bases at V and 4 bases at J, with 10 bases in the middle.

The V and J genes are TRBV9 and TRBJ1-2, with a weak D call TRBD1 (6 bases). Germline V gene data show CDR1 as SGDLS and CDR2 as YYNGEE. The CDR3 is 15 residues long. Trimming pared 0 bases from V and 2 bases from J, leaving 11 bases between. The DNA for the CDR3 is TGTGCCAGCAGCGTAGATTCAGGGGCGAACTATGGCTACACCTTC. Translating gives CASSVDSGANYGYTF.

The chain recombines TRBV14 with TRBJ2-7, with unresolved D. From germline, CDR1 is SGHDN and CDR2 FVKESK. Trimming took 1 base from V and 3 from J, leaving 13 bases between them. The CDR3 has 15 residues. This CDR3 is CASSQGPGLNYEQYF. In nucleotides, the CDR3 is TGTGCCAGCAGCCAAGGACCGGGTTTGAACTACGAGCAGTACTTC.

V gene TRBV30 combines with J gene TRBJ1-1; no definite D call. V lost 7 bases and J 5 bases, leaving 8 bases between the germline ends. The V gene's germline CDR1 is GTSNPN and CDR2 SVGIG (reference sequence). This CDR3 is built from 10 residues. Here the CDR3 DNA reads TGTGCCTCCGAATGGACTGAAGCTTTCTTT. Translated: CASEWTEAFF.

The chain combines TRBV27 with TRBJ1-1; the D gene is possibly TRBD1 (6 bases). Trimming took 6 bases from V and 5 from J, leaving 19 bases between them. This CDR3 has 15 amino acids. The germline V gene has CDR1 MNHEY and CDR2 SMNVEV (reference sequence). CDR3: CASSRGRGLDTEAFF. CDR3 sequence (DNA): TGTGCCAGCAGCCGTGGTCGGGGGCTAGATACTGAAGCTTTCTTT.

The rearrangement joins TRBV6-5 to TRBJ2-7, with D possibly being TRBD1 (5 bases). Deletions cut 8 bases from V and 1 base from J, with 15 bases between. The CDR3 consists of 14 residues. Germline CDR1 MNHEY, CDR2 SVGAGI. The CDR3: CASFDSQDSYEQYF. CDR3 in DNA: TGTGCCAGCTTCGACAGCCAAGATTCCTACGAGCAGTACTTC.

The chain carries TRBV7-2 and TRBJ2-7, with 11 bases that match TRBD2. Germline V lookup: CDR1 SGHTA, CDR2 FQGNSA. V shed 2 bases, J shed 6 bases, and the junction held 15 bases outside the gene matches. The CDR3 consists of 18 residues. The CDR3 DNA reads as TGTGCCAGCAGCTTAAGAGGGAGTACTAGCGGGAGAATCTCCGAGCAGTACTTC. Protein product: CASSLRGSTSGRISEQYF.